The clone carrying this T cell receptor beta chain was detected ten times or more. Its target is unknown. Newly diagnosed patients aged 18 to 65 had hyperthyroidism of under 2 months' duration. Amplified TCR beta CDR3 regions came from RNA transcripts. The HTBI primer set drove a first-round RT-PCR of the TCR CDR3. TCRdb processed the multiplex PCR reads anew with MiXCR; each CDR3 protein has one entry. The sample contains 300,000 or so distinct CDR3 sequences, about 21% of which appear only once. These data are taken from a study of T cells in Graves' hyperthyroidism and ophthalmopathy. Study conclusions and caveats: Most expanded thyroid clonotypes above 0.001 recurred in blood.

The sequenced sample was blood. The TCR comes from a woman aged 45-59 years with Graves' hyperthyroidism.

CDR3: CASSSGRANTGELFF. In DNA, the CDR3 is TGTGCCAGCAGCTCAGGCAGGGCGAACACCGGGGAGCTGTTTTTT. This chain links TRBV11-1 with TRBJ2-2; D perhaps matches TRBD1 (5 bases). The germline V gene has CDR1 SGHAT and CDR2 FQDESV (reference sequence). This CDR3 is built from 15 residues. The V end was cut by 4 bases, the J end by 0 bases, with 9 bases between.